This entry lists 10 T cell receptor beta chains sequenced from one sample in a study of cytomegalovirus exposure and HLA in healthy donors. PCR amplification relied on 60 Vbeta primers (plus 13 Jbeta primers). Clones were read by immunoSEQ multiplex PCR, and TCRdb kept only the in-frame ones, dropping some. The top ten hold around 2% of the sample, which has 100,000 or so clones, around 80% seen once. Material for sequencing was PBMCs. The origin of the receptors is a young man in good health and CMV-seronegative.

The V and J genes are TRBV29-1 and TRBJ2-5; 7 nucleotides match TRBD1. V lost 7 bases, J lost 1 base, and 6 bases stayed unmatched. Germline V gene lookup returns CDR1 SQVTM and CDR2 ANQGSEA. The length of the CDR3 is 13 residues. The CDR3 region is CSGQGVGQETQYF. The DNA of the CDR3 is TGCAGCGGTCAGGGGGTAGGCCAAGAGACCCAGTACTTC.

The V and J genes are TRBV9 and TRBJ1-3; 8 nucleotides match TRBD1. The V segment lost 4 bases and the J segment 0 bases; nucleotides outside the gene matches: 6. The CDR3 runs 16 residues. Germline values: CDR1 SGDLS, CDR2 YYNGEE. The CDR3 protein is CASSWGQASSGNTIYF. The CDR3 DNA reads as TGTGCCAGCAGCTGGGGACAGGCGTCCTCTGGAAACACCATATATTTT.

This clone was observed a few times. Its ends do not fully match the called genes, so a read error is possible. CDR3 bases: TGTGCCAGCAGTTTAGAGGACGGGGGTCCCTACGAGCAGTACTTC. Amino acid sequence: CASSLEDGGPYEQYF. The chain joins TRBV7-2 to TRBJ2-7; possibly TRBD2 for D (6 bases). In germline, CDR1 is SGHTA, CDR2 FQGNSA. The CDR3 runs 15 residues.

This chain connects TRBV5-4 to TRBJ2-7; 8 bases line up with TRBD1. With V trimmed by 5 bases and J by 2 bases, 9 bases remained unmatched. The CDR3 totals 15 residues. Germline CDR1 is SGHNT and CDR2 is YYREEE (reference sequence). The CDR3 spells CASRRAGGYAYEQYF. In DNA, the CDR3 is TGTGCCAGCAGGCGAGCAGGGGGCTACGCCTACGAGCAGTACTTC.

This chain joins TRBV19 and TRBJ1-1, with D perhaps TRBD1 (6 bases). The length of the CDR3 is 14 residues. Germline V gene sequence: CDR1 LNHDA, CDR2 SQIVND (reference sequence). V was trimmed by 2 bases and J by 5 bases, leaving 12 bases between them. The CDR3 reads CASSIQGTGTEAFF. In nucleotides, the CDR3 is TGTGCCAGTAGTATACAGGGGACGGGGACTGAAGCTTTCTTT.

A single count supports this clone. V and J are TRBV10-1 and TRBJ2-5; 13 nucleotides agree with TRBD2. The V and J ends lost 5 bases and 2 bases, in that order; junction bases with no gene match: 5. This CDR3 has 16 residues. In germline, CDR1 is WNHNN, CDR2 SYGVQD (reference sequence). The CDR3 DNA reads as TGCGCCAGCAGTCCCGGACTAGCGGGGGTACAAGAGACCCAGTACTTC. Its protein product is CASSPGLAGVQETQYF.

The chain carries TRBV25-1 and TRBJ1-2; D is unresolved. Germline lookup yields CDR1 MGHDK and CDR2 SYGVNS. CDR3 length: 12 amino acids. Trimming shortened V by 3 bases and J by 2 bases, and 4 bases separated the two germline ends. CDR3 loop: CASSDPNYGYTF. CDR3 DNA: TGTGCCAGCAGTGATCCGAACTATGGCTACACCTTC.

This clone was seen a single time. The chain employs TRBV7-9 and TRBJ2-3, with TRBD2 matching 13 bases. V dropped 5 bases and J dropped 5; count of bases not matched to a gene: 10. The CDR3 has 17 amino acids. CDR1 SEHNR and CDR2 FQNEAQ come from the germline V gene (reference sequence). The chain's CDR3 is CASSPPLLAGGRDTQYF. CDR3 in DNA: TGTGCCAGCAGCCCACCCTTACTAGCGGGGGGGAGAGATACGCAGTATTTT.

The V call is TRBV6-5, the J call TRBJ2-7; D is possibly TRBD2 (7 bases). The CDR3 is 13 amino acids. V was pared by 4 bases and J by 6 bases, with 13 bases between. Germline V lookup: CDR1 MNHEY, CDR2 SVGAGI. The CDR3: CASSFPGGGEQYF. CDR3 DNA sequence: TGTGCCAGCAGTTTTCCGGGGGGCGGCGAGCAGTACTTC.

Points on this clone: A junction end diverges from the germline sequence, so it may reflect a read error. V gene TRBV28 combines with J gene TRBJ2-5; TRBD2 matches 7 bases. The CDR3 runs 14 residues. CDR1 MDHEN and CDR2 SYDVKM come from the germline V gene. The CDR3 nucleotides are TGTGCCAGCAGTCTGGGGACTAATCAAGATACCCAGTACTTC. This gives the protein CASSLGTNQDTQYF.